These 15 T cell receptor beta chains were all obtained from the same sample, sequenced in a study of metastatic and nonmetastatic thyroid tumors. Patients underwent thyroid surgery, and none had received any treatment before it. TCRdb reprocessed the PCR reads via MiXCR. Among about 60,000 clones listed, roughly 15% were seen once. Sequenced sample: blood. These TCRs come from a male donor with papillary thyroid cancer or a benign thyroid nodule (not recorded which). Some clones in this sample may be carry-over from other donors' samples.

This clone showed up many times. The J gene is TRBJ2-4, the V gene TRBV5-8; TRBD1 matches 9 bases. Germline loops: CDR1 SGHTS, CDR2 YDEGEE. CDR3 length equals 16 residues. The ends lost 4 bases at V and 11 bases at J; junction bases unmatched: 16. The CDR3 DNA reads TGTGCCAGCAGCGAATTCCCCTCGGGACAGGGATTCTTTCAGTACTTC. It is translated as CASSEFPSGQGFFQYF.

The table lists this clone with many counts. A much more abundant neighbour one base away suggests this may be a read error. The same CDR3 also results from other DNA sequences found in this sample. The rearrangement joins TRBV6-1 to TRBJ2-7, with D uncertain. CDR1 is MNHNS and CDR2 is SASEGT in the germline V gene. The CDR3 is 14 amino acids. CDR3 sequence (DNA): TGTGCCAGCAGTAGATCGACAAGCTCCTATGAGCAGTACTTC. Translated: CASSRSTSSYEQYF.

This clone came up many times. The chain is built from TRBV30 and TRBJ1-2; D gene unclear. V lost 4 bases to trimming and J lost 5 bases, with 14 bases between them. This CDR3 comprises 13 residues. Germline assignment: CDR1 GTSNPN and CDR2 SVGIG (reference sequence). In DNA, the CDR3 is TGTGCCTGGATCCAAAGGACGGGTTATGGCTACACCTTC. This sequence encodes CAWIQRTGYGYTF.

This clone was seen many times. V usage is TRBV19 and J usage is TRBJ2-3, with 10 bases matching TRBD1. The germline V gene encodes CDR1 LNHDA and CDR2 SQIVND (reference sequence). The CDR3 has 15 amino acids. The V and J ends lost 4 bases and 0 bases, in that order; junction bases with no gene match: 1. CDR3 sequence: CASSRQGASTDTQYF. The CDR3 DNA reads as TGTGCCAGTAGTAGACAGGGGGCAAGCACAGATACGCAGTATTTT.

The table lists this clone with many counts. The V gene is TRBV3-1, the J gene TRBJ2-3; D not resolved. V lost 0 bases, J lost 0 bases, and 10 bases lay in between. This CDR3 is built from 16 residues. The germline gives CDR1 LGHDT, CDR2 YNNKEL (reference sequence). The CDR3 here is CASSQEWSQSTDTQYF. CDR3 DNA: TGTGCCAGCAGCCAAGAATGGTCCCAGAGCACAGATACGCAGTATTTT.

This clone showed up many times. This chain joins TRBV24-1 and TRBJ2-2, with D hard to call. The CDR3 consists of 14 residues. V shed 1 base and J shed 4 bases, with 6 bases lying between them. The germline gives CDR1 KGHDR, CDR2 SFDVKD. DNA of the CDR3: TGTGCCACCAGTGATTTTCGGAGCACCGGGGAGCTGTTTTTT. It translates to CATSDFRSTGELFF.

Ten or more counts support this clone. The V call is TRBV9, the J call TRBJ1-4, with 8 bases fitting TRBD1. Per the germline V gene, CDR1 is SGDLS and CDR2 is YYNGEE. The CDR3 covers 14 residues. V shed 4 bases, J shed 7 bases, and the junction held 6 bases outside the gene matches. The CDR3 bases are TGTGCCAGCAGCCCCCAGGGGGCAGTTGAAAAACTGTTTTTT. Its translation is CASSPQGAVEKLFF. Combining the CDR3 with reference TRBV9 and TRBJ1-4 gives the whole variable domain DSGVTQTPKHLITATGQRVTLRCSPRSGDLSVYWYQQSLDQGLQFLIQYYNGEERAKGNILERFSAQQFPDLHSELNLSSLELGDSALYFCASSPQGAVEKLFFGSGTQLSVL.

This clone was recorded at least ten times. This rearrangement joins TRBV2 to TRBJ2-7; 9 bases align to TRBD1. V trimming: 6 bases; J trimming: 4 bases; junction bases outside the gene matches: 7. CDR3 length: 14 amino acids. Germline V lookup: CDR1 SNHLY, CDR2 FYNNEI. The CDR3 DNA sequence: TGTGCCAGCAGCTACTACAGGGGGCGGTACGAGCAGTACTTC. Protein product: CASSYYRGRYEQYF. The whole variable domain, filled in from reference TRBV2 and TRBJ2-7, reads EPEVTQTPSHQVTQMGQEVILRCVPISNHLYFYWYRQILGQKVEFLVSFYNNEISEKSEIFDDQFSVERPDGSNFTLKIRSTKLEDSAMYFCASSYYRGRYEQYFGPGTRLTVT.

This clone has more than one count but fewer than ten. A read error may be the cause here, since a much bigger clone is one base away. This chain uses TRBV10-3 with TRBJ1-5; no definite D call. CDR3 length equals 13 residues. Trimming removed 8 bases from V and 3 bases from J, with 11 bases in between. The germline gives CDR1 ENHRY, CDR2 SYGVKD. In DNA form, the CDR3 reads TGTGCCATCGGAAGGGTCACCAATCAGCCCCAGCATTTT. Amino acids: CAIGRVTNQPQHF.

This clone has a handful of counts. The chain carries TRBV6-2 or TRBV6-3 and TRBJ2-7, with TRBD2 identical over 9 bases. This CDR3 contains 15 residues. The J segment lost 4 bases and the V segment lost 2 bases, leaving 6 bases of the junction unmatched. Germline V gene sequence: CDR1 MNHEY, CDR2 SVGEGT. CDR3 nucleotide sequence: TGTGCCAGCAGTTACGCTAGCGGGAATTATTACGAGCAGTACTTC. It is translated as CASSYASGNYYEQYF.

Worth noting for this clone: One junction end does not reproduce the germline sequence, and a read error may be involved. The V and J genes are TRBV9 and TRBJ2-3; D may match TRBD1 or TRBD2 (6 bases each). CDR1 SGDLS and CDR2 YYNGEE come from the germline V gene. CDR3 size: 19 residues. The CDR3 sequence: CAISVGGGTAKNAQDTQYF. In DNA, the CDR3 is TGTGCCATCAGCGTAGGAGGGGGTACAGCCAAAAACGCACAAGATACGCAGTATTTT.

This clone was seen repeatedly, ten times or more. The chain links TRBV7-3 to TRBJ2-1; tentative D call: TRBD1 (5 bases). This CDR3 spans 15 amino acids. CDR1 is SGHTA and CDR2 is FQGTGA in the germline V gene. V was trimmed by 1 base and J by 0 bases, leaving 7 bases between them. CDR3 sequence reads: CASSLIDSSYNEQFF. CDR3 in DNA: TGTGCCAGCAGCTTAATTGACAGCTCCTACAATGAGCAGTTCTTC.

This clone ranks as medium-sized. The chain joins TRBV6-1 to TRBJ1-6; tentative D call: TRBD1 (6 bases). Germline values: CDR1 MNHNS, CDR2 SASEGT. With 7 bases removed from V and 5 bases from J, the gap between germline ends came to 15 bases. The length of the CDR3 is 15 residues. CDR3 DNA: TGTGCCAGCATTGCCGGGACACTAGATAATTCACCCCTCCACTTT. Translating it yields CASIAGTLDNSPLHF.

Details on this clone: A single base separates this from a much larger clone, so it may be a read error. The same CDR3 arises from other DNA sequences in this sample as well. This rearrangement joins TRBV10-3 to TRBJ1-2, with D unresolved. Germline assignment: CDR1 ENHRY and CDR2 SYGVKD. The V end was cut by 2 bases, the J end by 5 bases, with 9 bases between. The CDR3 totals 13 residues. This chain's CDR3 is CAISEDGSYGYTF. The CDR3 DNA follows: TGTGCCATCAGTGAGGACGGCTCTTATGGCTACACCTTC.

This clone has at least ten counts. The chain links TRBV11-1 to TRBJ1-1; D is uncertain. The V gene's germline CDR1 is SGHAT and CDR2 FQDESV (reference sequence). This CDR3 comprises 13 residues. Trimming removed 2 bases at V and 2 bases at J, with 6 bases between. CDR3 residues: CASSLTGNTEAFF. CDR3 nucleotides: TGTGCCAGCAGCTTAACGGGAAACACTGAAGCTTTCTTT.